These 6 T cell receptor beta chains originate from one sample sequenced in a study of shared clonotypes between healthy human individuals. Sequenced by immunoSEQ multiplex PCR; TCRdb stores in-frame clones only, minus some. The data show about 1 million clones, around 75% seen once. The sequencing sample was made of memory CD4+ T cells sorted from blood. Subset meaning: CD45RA-negative fraction. These receptor sequences come from a man aged 18 to 29 in good health.

The chain joins TRBV30 to TRBJ2-3; maybe TRBD2 (6 bases). The CDR3 totals 16 residues. Germline CDR1 GTSNPN, CDR2 SVGIG (reference sequence). V shed 1 base and J shed 2 bases, with 16 bases lying between them. DNA of the CDR3: TGTGCCTGGAGTGGTCTAGAGGCGGGATCCACAGATACGCAGTATTTT. Translated, it gives CAWSGLEAGSTDTQYF. Using reference TRBV30 and TRBJ2-3 for the parts outside the CDR3, the full variable domain is SQTIHQWPATLVQPVGSPLSLECTVEGTSNPNLYWYRQAAGRGLQLLFYSVGIGQISSEVPQNLSASRPQDRQFILSSKKLLLSDSGFYLCAWSGLEAGSTDTQYFGPGTRLTVL.

This clone occurred many times. The identical CDR3 is also encoded by other nucleotide sequences in the sample. The chain employs TRBV5-4 and TRBJ1-6; 8 positions agree with TRBD1. Losses at the gene ends were 0 bases for V and 10 bases for J; bases not matched to a gene: 3. The CDR3 totals 14 residues. CDR1 SGHNT and CDR2 YYREEE come from the germline V gene (reference sequence). The CDR3 coding sequence is TGTGCCAGCAGCTTGGACAGGGGGAACTCACCCCTCCACTTT. Translated: CASSLDRGNSPLHF.

The chain uses TRBV4-1 and TRBJ1-2, with D unclear. Trimming left V 0 bases short and J 2 bases short, with 10 bases between. The CDR3 sequence is 15 residues long. CDR1 and CDR2 (germline): MGHRA, YSYEKL. CDR3 in amino acids: CASSQDLGRNYGYTF. CDR3 nucleotides: TGCGCCAGCAGCCAAGACCTGGGCAGAAACTATGGCTACACCTTC.

V is TRBV6-1 and J is TRBJ1-6; D may be TRBD1 (6 bases). Germline CDR1 and CDR2: MNHNS and SASEGT. The CDR3 runs to 15 residues. Trimming took 5 bases from V and 10 from J, leaving 18 bases between them. DNA for the CDR3: TGTGCCAGCAGTATAAGCGGGGGGCTGGAATCACCCCTCCACTTT. It translates to CASSISGGLESPLHF.

This clone was counted at least ten times. V usage is TRBV29-1 and J usage is TRBJ2-5; 7 bases match TRBD2. This CDR3 is built from 12 residues. Per the germline V gene, CDR1 is SQVTM and CDR2 is ANQGSEA. In nucleotides, the CDR3 is TGCAGTGTCGGGGGGTCCCAAGAGACCCAGTACTTC. It codes for CSVGGSQETQYF.

The chain uses TRBV5-1 and TRBJ2-3; TRBD2 matches 7 bases. Germline CDR1 reads SGHRS; CDR2 reads YFSETQ. This CDR3 has 16 amino acids. After removal of 4 bases from V and 2 bases from J, the junction contained 10 bases not matched to a gene. The CDR3: CASSPNQRGLTDTQYF. DNA for the CDR3: TGCGCCAGCAGCCCAAATCAGCGGGGCCTCACAGATACGCAGTATTTT.